The T cell receptor beta chain under discussion was sequenced for a study of Tregs in tolerant kidney transplant recipients. Here immunoSEQ multiplex PCR was the method, and the copy in TCRdb shows in-frame clones only, minus some. Here the sample spans some 55,000 clones, over 75% being singletons. Comments on this clone: As yet, its antigen is unknown.

Whole-study findings and limits: Tregs expanded with activated donor B cells seemed most donor-specific. Few patients were studied, so findings need validation in larger groups. Biological reproducibility was not directly addressed in this study.

The receptor was isolated from a human donor who received a combined kidney and bone marrow transplant. The sample in question was Tregs from blood, obtained before the transplant.

CDR3 residues: CASSRSISGLTDTQYF. CDR3 DNA sequence: TGCGCCAGCAGTCGTAGTATTAGCGGTCTCACAGATACGCAGTATTTT. The chain carries TRBV23-1 and TRBJ2-3; D perhaps matches TRBD2 (6 bases). TRBV23-1 is noted as an ORF with a role that remains uncertain. CDR3 length: 16 amino acids. Trimming stripped 4 bases from V and 2 bases from J, with 16 bases between.